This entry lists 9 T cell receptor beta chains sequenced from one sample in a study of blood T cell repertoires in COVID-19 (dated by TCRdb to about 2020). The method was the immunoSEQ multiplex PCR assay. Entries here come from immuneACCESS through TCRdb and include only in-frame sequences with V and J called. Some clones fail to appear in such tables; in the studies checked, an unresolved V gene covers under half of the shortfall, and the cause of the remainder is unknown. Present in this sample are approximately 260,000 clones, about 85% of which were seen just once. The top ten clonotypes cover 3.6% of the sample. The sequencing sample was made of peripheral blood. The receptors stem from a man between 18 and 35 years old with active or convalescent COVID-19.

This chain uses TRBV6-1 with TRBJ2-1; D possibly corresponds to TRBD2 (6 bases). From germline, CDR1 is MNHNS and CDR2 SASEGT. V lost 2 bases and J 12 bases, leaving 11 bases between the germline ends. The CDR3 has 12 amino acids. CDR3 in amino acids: CASSERTGGQFF. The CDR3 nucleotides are TGTGCCAGCAGTGAAAGGACCGGGGGGCAGTTCTTC.

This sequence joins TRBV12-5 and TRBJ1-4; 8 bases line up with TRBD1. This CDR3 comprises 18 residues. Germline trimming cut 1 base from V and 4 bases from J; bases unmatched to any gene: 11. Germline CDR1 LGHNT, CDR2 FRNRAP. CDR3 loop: CASGLAGTGVIFNEKLFF. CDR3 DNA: TGTGCTAGTGGTTTGGCCGGGACAGGAGTTATTTTTAATGAAAAACTGTTTTTT.

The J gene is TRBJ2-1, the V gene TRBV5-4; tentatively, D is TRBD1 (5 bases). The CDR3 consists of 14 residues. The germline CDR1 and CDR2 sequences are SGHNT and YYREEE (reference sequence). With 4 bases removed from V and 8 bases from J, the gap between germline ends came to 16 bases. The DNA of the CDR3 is TGTGCCAGCAGCGATCCCAGGGTGGTGGATGAGCAGTTCTTC. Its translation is CASSDPRVVDEQFF. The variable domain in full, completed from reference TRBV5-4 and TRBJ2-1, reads ETGVTQSPTHLIKTRGQQVTLRCSSQSGHNTVSWYQQALGQGPQFIFQYYREEENGRGNFPPRFSGLQFPNYSSELNVNALELDDSALYLCASSDPRVVDEQFFGPGTRLTVL.

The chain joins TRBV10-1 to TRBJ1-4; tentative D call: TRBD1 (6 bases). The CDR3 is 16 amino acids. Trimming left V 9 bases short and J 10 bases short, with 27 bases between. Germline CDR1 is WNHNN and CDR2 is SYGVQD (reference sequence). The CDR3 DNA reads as TGCGCCAGAGGGGGGGCCCCACCTACAAACTACGGAAAACTGTTTTTT. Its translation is CARGGAPPTNYGKLFF.

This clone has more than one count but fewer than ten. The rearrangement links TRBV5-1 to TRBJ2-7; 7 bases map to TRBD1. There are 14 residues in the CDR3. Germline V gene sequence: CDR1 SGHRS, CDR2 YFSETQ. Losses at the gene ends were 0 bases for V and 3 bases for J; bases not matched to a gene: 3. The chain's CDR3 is CASSLEGAFYEQYF. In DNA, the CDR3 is TGCGCCAGCAGCTTGGAGGGGGCATTCTACGAGCAGTACTTC.

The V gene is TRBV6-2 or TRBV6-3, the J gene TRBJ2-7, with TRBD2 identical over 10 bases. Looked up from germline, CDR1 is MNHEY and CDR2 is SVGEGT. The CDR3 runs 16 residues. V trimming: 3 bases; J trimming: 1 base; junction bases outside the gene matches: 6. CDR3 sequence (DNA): TGTGCCAGCAGTTATTTGCTAGCGGGGGTGTCCTACGAGCAGTACTTC. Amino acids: CASSYLLAGVSYEQYF.

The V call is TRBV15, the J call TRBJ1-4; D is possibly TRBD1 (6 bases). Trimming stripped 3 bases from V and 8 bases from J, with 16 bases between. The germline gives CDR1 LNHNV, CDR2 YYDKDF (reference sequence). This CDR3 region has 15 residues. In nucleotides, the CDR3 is TGTGCCACCAGCAGGCCAGGGGTTGGCTACGAAAAACTGTTTTTT. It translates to CATSRPGVGYEKLFF.

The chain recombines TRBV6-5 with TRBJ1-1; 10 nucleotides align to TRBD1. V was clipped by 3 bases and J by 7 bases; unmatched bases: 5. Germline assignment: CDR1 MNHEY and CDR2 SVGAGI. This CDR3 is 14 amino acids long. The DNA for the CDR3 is TGTGCCAGCAGTTATCAAGGGACAGGGGTTGAAGCTTTCTTT. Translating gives CASSYQGTGVEAFF.

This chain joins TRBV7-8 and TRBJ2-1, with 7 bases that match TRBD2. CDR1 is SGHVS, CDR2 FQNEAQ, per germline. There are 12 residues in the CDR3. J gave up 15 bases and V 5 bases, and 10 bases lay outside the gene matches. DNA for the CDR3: TGTGCCAGCAGCGCCTCTAGCGGTCGGAGGTTCTTC. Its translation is CASSASSGRRFF.